This T cell receptor beta chain originates from a study of cytomegalovirus exposure and HLA in healthy donors. Regarding the study as a whole: One cluster of highly shared sequence variants probably arose as a sequencing artifact. The investigators catalogued 150 to 200 TCR beta chains as cytomegalovirus-associated. TCR sequences were mostly rare, though some public TCRs occurred in many donors.

At sampling all donors were nominally healthy, likely with unrecorded immune exposures. V gave up 1 base and J gave up 5 bases; unmatched junction bases: 7. The CDR3 extends over 15 amino acids. The V gene's germline CDR1 is SNHLY and CDR2 FYNNEI. Use of 60 Vbeta and 13 Jbeta primers characterized the PCR. The table came from immunoSEQ multiplex PCR; TCRdb's copy has only in-frame clones and leaves some out. This table has roughly 69,000 clones, almost 75% appearing once. Worth noting for this clone: The antigen is undetermined.

The J gene is TRBJ2-5, the V gene TRBV2; 7 bases match TRBD2. The receptor was isolated from a man in his fifties in good health and CMV-seronegative. Sequenced input: PBMCs. The CDR3 spells CASSEVGRGWETQYF. The CDR3 nucleotides are TGTGCCAGCAGTGAAGTCGGGCGGGGGTGGGAGACCCAGTACTTC.